This T cell receptor beta chain stems from a study of PD-1 blockade in classical Hodgkin lymphoma. Findings and caveats of the study: Later analyses included only patients treated at least 1 year post-ASCT.

Patients all relapsed after autologous stem cell transplantation, and there was variation in brentuximab vedotin exposure. Using magnetic negative selection, the CD4+ T cells were separated out of thawed PBMCs. The repertoire was sequenced with immunoSEQ multiplex PCR; TCRdb's copy has only in-frame clones and lacks some. The table lists about 24,000 clones, roughly 84% of them singletons, with approximately 1.7% in the top ten. There are 15 residues in the CDR3. Looked up from germline, CDR1 is GTSNPN and CDR2 is SVGIG (reference sequence). Trimming at V came to 0 bases and at J to 6 bases, leaving 9 bases not matched to a gene. Turning to this clone: The antigen remains undetermined.

This specimen consisted of CD4+ T cells from blood, obtained at baseline. This receptor was taken from a human donor with classical Hodgkin lymphoma. V gene TRBV30 combines with J gene TRBJ1-1; 8 bases are a match to TRBD1. The CDR3: CAWSVPDRERAEAFF. As DNA, the CDR3 is TGTGCCTGGAGTGTACCGGACAGGGAAAGGGCTGAAGCTTTCTTT.